This TCR beta chain was profiled in a study of T cell repertoires in cytomegalovirus infection. In the study overall: Both CMV infection and a matching HLA type were indicated by public TCR beta signatures. Study-wide points: The ex vivo response showed dominance by HLA-C-restricted CMV-specific TCR beta clonotypes.

Each CDR3 protein gets one entry after TCRdb re-called the reads with MiXCR. The table shows 150,000 to 200,000 distinct CDR3 sequences, with about an eighth occurring only once. The CDR3 has 14 amino acids. V was trimmed by 4 bases and J by 3 bases, leaving 12 bases between them. Germline V lookup: CDR1 SGHVS, CDR2 FQNEAQ. This clonotype was counted at least ten times. Its antigen is unidentified. This chain uses TRBV7-8 with TRBJ1-1; tentative D call: TRBD1 (6 bases). Source material: PBMCs. The sequence came from a human donor in good health (CMV status not recorded). Some clones in this sample may be carry-over from other donors' samples. The CDR3 region has the DNA TGTGCCAGCAGCTCGGACAGATTGGACACTGAAGCTTTCTTT. Amino acid sequence: CASSSDRLDTEAFF. The whole variable domain, remainder taken from reference TRBV7-8 and TRBJ1-1, is GAGVSQSPRYKVAKRGQDVALRCDPISGHVSLFWYQQALGQGPEFLTYFQNEAQLDKSGLPSDRFFAERPEGSVSTLKIQRTQQEDSAVYLCASSSDRLDTEAFFGQGTRLTVV.